The 21 T cell receptor beta chains below were found in one sample sequenced in a study of cytomegalovirus exposure and HLA in healthy donors. The method was immunoSEQ multiplex PCR; TCRdb's version includes in-frame clones alone and lacks a portion of them. Here the sample spans around 86,000 clones, approximately 93% being singletons. Sequencing was carried out using PBMCs. The receptors shown here come from a woman between 25 and 40 years old in good health and CMV-seropositive.

The V and J genes are TRBV5-1 and TRBJ2-5; TRBD1 aligns across 9 bases. The CDR3 sequence is 15 residues long. The germline V gene encodes CDR1 SGHRS and CDR2 YFSETQ. J gave up 2 bases and V 7 bases, and 9 bases lay outside the gene matches. CDR3 protein: CASLSGTGPQETQYF. The CDR3 coding sequence is TGCGCCAGCTTATCCGGGACAGGGCCACAAGAGACCCAGTACTTC. Full variable domain (remainder filled in from reference TRBV5-1 and TRBJ2-5): KAGVTQTPRYLIKTRGQQVTLSCSPISGHRSVSWYQQTPGQGLQFLFEYFSETQRNKGNFPGRFSGRQFSNSRSEMNVSTLELGDSALYLCASLSGTGPQETQYFGPGTRLLVL.

The rearrangement uses TRBV5-1 and TRBJ2-1, with 11 bases lining up with TRBD2. Per germline, CDR1 SGHRS and CDR2 YFSETQ. The ends lost 4 bases at V and 6 bases at J; junction bases unmatched: 9. The CDR3 contains 16 residues. CDR3 sequence reads: CASSLGTSGRLNEQFF. The CDR3 DNA sequence: TGCGCCAGCAGCCTCGGGACTAGCGGCCGACTCAATGAGCAGTTCTTC. The full variable domain, its missing parts supplied by reference TRBV5-1 and TRBJ2-1, is KAGVTQTPRYLIKTRGQQVTLSCSPISGHRSVSWYQQTPGQGLQFLFEYFSETQRNKGNFPGRFSGRQFSNSRSEMNVSTLELGDSALYLCASSLGTSGRLNEQFFGPGTRLTVL.

The chain carries TRBV18 and TRBJ1-2; no reliable D call. The CDR3 loop spans 17 amino acids. The ends were cut back, 2 bases at V and 3 bases at J, with 19 bases in the middle. Germline loops: CDR1 KGHSH, CDR2 LQKENI. The chain's CDR3 is CASSPTISVTRDYGYTF. In DNA form, the CDR3 reads TGTGCCAGCTCACCAACGATTTCAGTTACGAGGGACTATGGCTACACCTTC.

The rearrangement links TRBV7-9 to TRBJ1-1; maybe TRBD1 (5 bases). Germline CDR1 is SEHNR and CDR2 is FQNEAQ (reference sequence). Trimming took off 5 bases at V and 4 bases at J, with 20 bases between the two ends. The CDR3 contains 16 residues. CDR3: CASSQNPGGTGTEAFF. The CDR3 region has the DNA TGTGCCAGCAGCCAAAACCCGGGCGGAACAGGCACTGAAGCTTTCTTT.

This clone has only one observation. The chain combines TRBV7-9 with TRBJ2-4; D might be TRBD2 (6 bases). V shed 5 bases and J shed 7 bases, with 15 bases lying between them. CDR1 SEHNR and CDR2 FQNEAQ come from the germline V gene (reference sequence). This CDR3 spans 14 amino acids. CDR3 loop: CASSRPGGMNIQYF. The CDR3 bases are TGTGCCAGCAGCCGCCCCGGGGGTATGAACATTCAGTACTTC.

The chain combines TRBV18 with TRBJ1-1; 7 positions agree with TRBD1. From germline, CDR1 is KGHSH and CDR2 LQKENI. The CDR3 has 15 residues. V shed 3 bases and J 4 bases; nucleotides not matched to a gene: 8. DNA for the CDR3: TGTGCCAGCTCACCCGGTTCAGGGGGGATCACTGAAGCTTTCTTT. Translation gives CASSPGSGGITEAFF.

CDR3 residues: CASRGVGNQPQHF. The CDR3 coding sequence is TGTGCCAGCCGGGGGGTGGGGAATCAGCCCCAGCATTTT. This rearrangement joins TRBV6-6 to TRBJ1-5; the D gene is possibly TRBD1 (5 bases). Trimming cost V 8 bases and J 4 bases, with 12 bases left between them. This CDR3 is built from 13 residues. Germline-derived CDR1 and CDR2 are MNHNY and SVGAGI (reference sequence).

This clone was detected only once. This chain links TRBV4-1 with TRBJ2-1; D is ambiguous. Per the germline V gene, CDR1 is MGHRA and CDR2 is YSYEKL. The CDR3 is 14 residues long. V shed 3 bases and J shed 3 bases, with 9 bases lying between them. In DNA form, the CDR3 reads TGCGCCAGCAGCCAGCCTGAGTTCTACAATGAGCAGTTCTTC. This gives the protein CASSQPEFYNEQFF.

This chain links TRBV19 with TRBJ2-1; D ambiguous. V lost 5 bases to trimming and J lost 0 bases, with 8 bases between them. CDR3 length: 14 amino acids. CDR1 is LNHDA, CDR2 SQIVND, per germline (reference sequence). CDR3 protein: CASSRTSSYNEQFF. The CDR3 DNA sequence: TGTGCCAGTAGTCGTACGAGCTCCTACAATGAGCAGTTCTTC.

V is TRBV6-1 and J is TRBJ2-1; no reliable D call. The CDR3 totals 16 residues. Germline CDR1 reads MNHNS; CDR2 reads SASEGT. Trimming took 1 base from V and 0 from J, leaving 10 bases between them. The CDR3 DNA reads as TGTGCCAGCAGTGAAGAAATCTGGAGCTCCTACAATGAGCAGTTCTTC. Encoded protein: CASSEEIWSSYNEQFF.

On this clone itself: A junction end diverges from the germline sequence, so it may reflect a read error. This chain links TRBV11-2 with TRBJ2-1, with 11 bases fitting TRBD2. CDR3 length: 17 residues. The V gene's germline CDR1 is SGHAT and CDR2 FQNNGV. CDR3 in DNA: TGTGCCGGCAGCCTTACCACTAGCGGGAGCTCCTACAATGAGCAGTTCTTC. It codes for CAGSLTTSGSSYNEQFF.

This clone was picked up one time. The V and J genes are TRBV4-3 and TRBJ2-7, with 7 bases identical to TRBD2. The CDR3 has 15 residues. J lost 3 bases, V lost 1 base, and 6 bases had no gene match. The germline V gene encodes CDR1 LGHNA and CDR2 YSLEER. CDR3 in DNA: TGCGCCAGCAGCCAAGGGGCGGGAGACGGCTACGAGCAGTACTTC. Translating gives CASSQGAGDGYEQYF.

Note on this clone: This same CDR3 is encoded by further DNA sequences in the sample. The genes are TRBV5-1 and TRBJ1-3; tentatively, D is TRBD1 (5 bases). The CDR3 sequence is 15 residues long. Germline CDR1 and CDR2: SGHRS and YFSETQ. The ends were cut back, 4 bases at V and 0 bases at J, with 11 bases in the middle. CDR3 DNA sequence: TGCGCCAGCAGCCTGGCGGGGGGCTCTGGAAACACCATATATTTT. Translation: CASSLAGGSGNTIYF.

The V gene is TRBV7-2, the J gene TRBJ2-7, with unresolved D. Trimming took off 4 bases at V and 3 bases at J, with 4 bases between the two ends. Looked up from germline, CDR1 is SGHTA and CDR2 is FQGNSA. This CDR3 spans 11 amino acids. CDR3 protein: CASSYYYEQYF. CDR3 coding DNA: TGTGCCAGCAGCTACTACTACGAGCAGTACTTC.

This chain uses TRBV15 with TRBJ1-2, with 9 bases that match TRBD1. V dropped 6 bases and J dropped 8; count of bases not matched to a gene: 7. There are 13 residues in the CDR3. Germline CDR1 and CDR2: LNHNV and YYDKDF (reference sequence). The CDR3 here is CATRILGTGGYTF. CDR3 DNA sequence: TGTGCCACCAGAATTCTAGGGACAGGGGGCTACACCTTC.

Notes on this clone: The junction does not match germline at one end; this may be a read error. V and J are TRBV13 and TRBJ2-3, with 7 nucleotides matching TRBD2. Per germline, CDR1 PRHDT and CDR2 FYEKMQ (reference sequence). This CDR3 has 15 amino acids. CDR3 nucleotide sequence: TGTGCCAGCAGCCTAGGGACTAACCCCCTGGATACGCAGTATTTT. This gives the protein CASSLGTNPLDTQYF.

This sequence joins TRBV7-9 and TRBJ2-2; TRBD2 aligns across 8 bases. The V segment lost 2 bases and the J segment 4 bases; nucleotides outside the gene matches: 12. The germline V gene encodes CDR1 SEHNR and CDR2 FQNEAQ (reference sequence). The CDR3 spans 18 residues. The CDR3 reads CASSLRRGLAGVTGELFF. Here the CDR3 DNA reads TGTGCCAGCAGCTTAAGAAGGGGTCTAGCGGGCGTCACCGGGGAGCTGTTTTTT. Using reference TRBV7-9 and TRBJ2-2 for the parts outside the CDR3, the full variable domain is DTGVSQNPRHKITKRGQNVTFRCDPISEHNRLYWYRQTLGQGPEFLTYFQNEAQLEKSRLLSDRFSAERPKGSFSTLEIQRTEQGDSAMYLCASSLRRGLAGVTGELFFGEGSRLTVL.

The rearrangement joins TRBV29-1 to TRBJ2-7; D is unclear. The CDR3 runs to 13 residues. V lost 4 bases to trimming and J lost 5 bases, with 15 bases between them. CDR1 and CDR2 from the germline V gene are SQVTM and ANQGSEA. The CDR3 DNA reads TGCAGCGTTGCCCTAGTCCTCCTTGACGAGCAGTACTTC. Translation: CSVALVLLDEQYF.

J is TRBJ2-1 and V is TRBV4-1; D remains ambiguous. Germline V gene data show CDR1 as MGHRA and CDR2 as YSYEKL. The CDR3 contains 13 residues. Trimming pared 0 bases from V and 7 bases from J, leaving 7 bases between. CDR3 nucleotide sequence: TGCGCCAGCAGCCAAGATCTATCAAATGAGCAGTTCTTC. Translation: CASSQDLSNEQFF.

The chain recombines TRBV6-5 with TRBJ1-1, with D perhaps matching TRBD1 (6 bases). The CDR3 totals 13 residues. CDR1 is MNHEY, CDR2 SVGAGI, per germline. V lost 8 bases, J lost 1 base, and 11 bases lay in between. CDR3 coding DNA: TGTGCCAGCCGGGACACCCCGAACACTGAAGCTTTCTTT. Amino acid sequence: CASRDTPNTEAFF.

J is TRBJ2-1 and V is TRBV4-2, with 12 nucleotides matching TRBD2. V was clipped by 1 base and J by 5 bases; unmatched bases: 12. This CDR3 has 19 amino acids. Germline V lookup: CDR1 LGHNA, CDR2 YNFKEQ. The CDR3 here is CASSQASPGGLAGDNEQFF. CDR3 DNA: TGTGCCAGCAGCCAAGCCTCCCCCGGGGGACTAGCGGGTGACAATGAGCAGTTCTTC.